This T cell receptor beta chain was recorded in a study of T-cell reconstitution after alpha-beta-depleted transplantation in children. This sample's TCRbeta library carried unique molecular identifier barcodes. MiXCR was run by TCRdb on the PCR reads, yielding one entry per CDR3 protein. The sample carries 600,000 to 700,000 distinct CDR3 sequences, roughly 17% recorded once. The V and J ends lost 3 bases and 2 bases respectively, with 16 bases between them. Germline V lookup: CDR1 DFQATT, CDR2 SNEGSKA (reference sequence). This CDR3 is built from 15 residues. This clonotype was picked up many times.

The sample in question was PBMCs from the stem cell graft donor, obtained from the stem cell graft. The rearrangement joins TRBV20-1 to TRBJ2-5, with a possible D match to TRBD2 (5 bases). The origin of this receptor is a human donor who donated a stem cell graft to a child with acute myeloid leukemia. The CDR3, as DNA: TGCAGTGCTAGTGGAGCGGCCCCGATGCAAGAGACCCAGTACTTC. Amino acid sequence: CSASGAAPMQETQYF.